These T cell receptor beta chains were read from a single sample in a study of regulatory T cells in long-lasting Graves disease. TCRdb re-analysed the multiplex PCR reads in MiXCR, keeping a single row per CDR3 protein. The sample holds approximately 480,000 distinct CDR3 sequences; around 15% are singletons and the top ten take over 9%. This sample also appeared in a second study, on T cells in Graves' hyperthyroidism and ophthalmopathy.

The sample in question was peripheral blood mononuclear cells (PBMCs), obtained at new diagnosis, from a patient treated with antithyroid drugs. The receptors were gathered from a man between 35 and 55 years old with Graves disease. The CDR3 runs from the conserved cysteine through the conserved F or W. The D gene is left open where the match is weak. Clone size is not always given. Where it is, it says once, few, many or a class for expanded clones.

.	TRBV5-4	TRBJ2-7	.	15	CAGSLAAGRLDEQYF	TGTGCCGGCAGCTTGGCGGCAGGGCGGTTGGACGAGCAGTACTTC
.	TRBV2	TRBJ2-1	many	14	CASSDDPVGNEQFF	TGTGCCAGCAGCGACGACCCTGTGGGCAATGAGCAGTTCTTC
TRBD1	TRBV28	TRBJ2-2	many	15	CASSPGQGGTGELFF	TGTGCCAGCAGCCCAGGACAGGGGGGCACCGGGGAGCTGTTTTTT
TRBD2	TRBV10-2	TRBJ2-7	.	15	CASSGSAGGPHEQYF	TGCGCCAGCAGCGGATCAGCGGGAGGGCCCCACGAGCAGTACTTC
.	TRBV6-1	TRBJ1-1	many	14	CASMRVEGWTEAFF	TGTGCCAGCATGAGGGTTGAGGGCTGGACTGAAGCTTTCTTT
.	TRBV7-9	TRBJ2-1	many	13	CASSLVGYNEQFF	TGTGCCAGCAGCTTGGTGGGCTACAATGAGCAGTTCTTC
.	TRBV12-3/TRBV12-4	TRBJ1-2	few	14	CASSRTGAHAGYTF	TGTGCCAGCAGCCGGACGGGAGCTCATGCGGGCTACACCTTC
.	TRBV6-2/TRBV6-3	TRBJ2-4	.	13	CASSTGTLNIQYF	TGTGCCAGCAGTACTGGGACACTAAACATTCAGTACTTC
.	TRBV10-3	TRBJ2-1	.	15	CAISESSGGSDEQFF	TGTGCCATCAGTGAGTCTAGCGGAGGAAGCGATGAGCAGTTCTTC
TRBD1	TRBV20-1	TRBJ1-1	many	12	CSAKDRSNEAFF	TGCAGTGCCAAGGACAGGTCTAATGAAGCTTTCTTT
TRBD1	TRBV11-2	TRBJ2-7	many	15	CASSDLGQGRHEQYF	TGTGCCAGCAGCGACCTGGGACAGGGAAGACACGAGCAGTACTTC
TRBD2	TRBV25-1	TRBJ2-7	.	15	CASSATSEPPYEQYF	TGTGCCAGCAGTGCTACTAGCGAACCACCCTACGAGCAGTACTTC
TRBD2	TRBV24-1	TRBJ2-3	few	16	CATSDFLSGLKDTQYF	TGTGCCACCAGTGATTTCCTATCGGGACTAAAAGATACGCAGTATTTT
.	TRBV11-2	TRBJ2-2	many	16	CASSLVREWNTGELFF	TGTGCCAGCAGCTTAGTTCGGGAGTGGAACACCGGGGAGCTGTTTTTT
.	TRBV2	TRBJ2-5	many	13	CASSQQGTETQYF	TGTGCCAGCAGTCAACAGGGCACGGAGACCCAGTACTTC
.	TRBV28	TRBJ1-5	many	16	CASSLDTGRGSQPQHF	TGTGCCAGCAGTCTCGATACAGGGCGGGGGAGTCAGCCCCAGCATTTT
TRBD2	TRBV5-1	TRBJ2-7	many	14	CASSSVAGVYEQYF	TGCGCCAGCAGCTCGGTTGCGGGAGTCTACGAGCAGTACTTC
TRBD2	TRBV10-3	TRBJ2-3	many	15	CAITRTSWGTDTQYF	TGTGCCATCACCCGGACTAGCTGGGGCACAGATACGCAGTATTTT
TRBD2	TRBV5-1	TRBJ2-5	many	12	CASREGGGTQYF	TGCGCCAGCCGAGAAGGCGGGGGGACCCAGTACTTC
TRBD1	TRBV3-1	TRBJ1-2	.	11	CASSRTGSHTF	TGTGCCAGCAGCCGGACAGGGTCACACACCTTC
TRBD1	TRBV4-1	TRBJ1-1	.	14	CASSQARGNPEAFF	TGCGCCAGCAGCCAAGCCAGGGGGAATCCTGAAGCTTTCTTT
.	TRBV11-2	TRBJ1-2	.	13	CASSAGLDYGYTF	TGTGCCAGCAGCGCAGGGCTTGACTATGGCTACACCTTC
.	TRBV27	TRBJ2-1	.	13	CASSLLSGNEQFF	TGTGCCAGCAGTTTATTGAGCGGCAATGAGCAGTTCTTC
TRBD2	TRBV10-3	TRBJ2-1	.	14	CAIRASGGYNEQFF	TGTGCCATCAGGGCTAGCGGAGGGTACAATGAGCAGTTCTTC
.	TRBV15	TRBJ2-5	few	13	CATSRGTEETQYF	TGTGCCACCAGCAGAGGGACAGAAGAGACCCAGTACTTC
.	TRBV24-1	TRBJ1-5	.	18	CATSDSVGWDPINQPQHF	TGTGCCACCAGTGATTCTGTGGGGTGGGATCCCATCAATCAGCCCCAGCATTTT
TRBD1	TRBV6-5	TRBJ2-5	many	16	CASSSSGQDPWETQYF	TGTGCCAGCAGTTCCTCAGGACAGGACCCATGGGAGACCCAGTACTTC
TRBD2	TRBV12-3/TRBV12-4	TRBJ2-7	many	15	CASSLVSGSFYEQYF	TGTGCCAGCAGTTTGGTGAGCGGGAGTTTCTACGAGCAGTACTTC
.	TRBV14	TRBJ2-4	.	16	CASSLEIVGAKNIQYF	TGTGCCAGCAGCCTCGAAATAGTTGGGGCCAAAAACATTCAGTACTTC